Following are 32 T cell receptor beta chains from one sample sequenced in a study of T-cell memory formation after mild COVID-19. TCRdb re-called the 5' RACE reads through MiXCR, storing one row per CDR3 protein. Found here are some 65,000 distinct CDR3 sequences, 16% of them singletons; the top ten hold around 29%. The sample taken for sequencing was PBMCs or a T cell subset sorted from them (not recorded which). The receptors here all came from an adult woman who had mild COVID-19 (a few samples of this study predate the infection). Cell type and time point are not known.

J is TRBJ2-5 and V is TRBV5-1; D gene unclear. Germline loops: CDR1 SGHRS, CDR2 YFSETQ. The CDR3 contains 11 residues. V shed 0 bases and J shed 9 bases, with 6 bases lying between them. The CDR3 is CASSLGMAQYF. CDR3 sequence (DNA): TGCGCCAGCAGCTTGGGAATGGCCCAGTACTTC.

This clonotype was detected only a few times. The chain recombines TRBV12-3 or TRBV12-4 with TRBJ1-1; D ambiguous. The CDR3 is 14 residues long. V was clipped by 3 bases and J by 1 base, with 9 bases between them. The CDR3 DNA follows: TGTGCCAGCAGTTTGCTCCCAGGGAACACTGAAGCTTTCTTT. It yields the protein CASSLLPGNTEAFF.

This clonotype was seen a handful of times. The chain couples TRBV7-4 to TRBJ1-2; D is unclear. Deletions cut 1 base from V and 1 base from J, with 7 bases between. The CDR3 is 14 amino acids. The germline V gene encodes CDR1 SGHVT and CDR2 SQSDAQ. The CDR3 loop reads CASSLGPLNYGYTF. The CDR3 DNA reads as TGTGCCAGCAGCTTAGGGCCACTTAACTATGGCTACACCTTC.

The chain carries TRBV28 and TRBJ2-1; D is ambiguous. Trimming took 4 bases from V and 5 from J, leaving 15 bases between them. The germline gives CDR1 MDHEN, CDR2 SYDVKM. The CDR3 consists of 15 residues. The CDR3 sequence: CASSSYLSWDNEQFF. Written as DNA, the CDR3 is TGTGCCAGCAGTTCTTATCTTAGCTGGGACAATGAGCAGTTCTTC.

The sample holds many counts of this clonotype. In DNA form, the CDR3 reads TGTGCCAGCACCCCCGCGGTGGGCACAGATACGCAGTATTTT. Translating it yields CASTPAVGTDTQYF. The rearrangement links TRBV7-8 to TRBJ2-3, with no clear D. Germline V lookup: CDR1 SGHVS, CDR2 FQNEAQ. V lost 7 bases and J 1 base, leaving 12 bases between the germline ends. This CDR3 region has 14 residues.

The gene calls are TRBV24-1 and TRBJ2-5; D is possibly TRBD1 or TRBD2 (6 bases each). The CDR3 is made up of 16 amino acids. Germline CDR1 is KGHDR and CDR2 is SFDVKD. Deletions cut 4 bases from V and 4 bases from J, with 18 bases between. Here the CDR3 reads CATSDPGAQGRETQYF. The CDR3 region has the DNA TGTGCCACCAGTGACCCGGGGGCCCAGGGGAGAGAGACCCAGTACTTC.

This clonotype occurred a few times. The chain links TRBV4-1 to TRBJ1-2; 7 nucleotides line up with TRBD1. Germline assignment: CDR1 MGHRA and CDR2 YSYEKL. V lost 4 bases and J lost 1; bases outside the gene matches: 6. The CDR3 totals 15 residues. The CDR3 loop reads CASSPGQDLNYGYTF. CDR3 sequence (DNA): TGCGCCAGCAGCCCCGGACAGGATCTTAACTATGGCTACACCTTC.

This clonotype showed up just a few times. This chain links TRBV5-1 with TRBJ2-3, with D unresolved. V lost 0 bases, J lost 1 base, and 18 bases lay in between. Per germline, CDR1 SGHRS and CDR2 YFSETQ. There are 18 residues in the CDR3. CDR3: CASSLAGPKPWGTDTQYF. The CDR3 DNA reads TGCGCCAGCAGCTTGGCCGGGCCCAAACCCTGGGGCACAGATACGCAGTATTTT.

This clonotype was detected only a few times. The V gene is TRBV29-1, the J gene TRBJ2-7; 7 bases agree with TRBD1. With 7 bases clipped from V and 4 bases from J, the junction kept 4 bases outside the gene matches. CDR1 is SQVTM, CDR2 ANQGSEA, per germline. The CDR3 totals 11 residues. CDR3 coding DNA: TGCAGCGGTTCACAGGGGTACGAGCAGTACTTC. Protein sequence: CSGSQGYEQYF.

This clonotype was seen only a few times. The chain carries TRBV7-9 and TRBJ2-3; possible D gene TRBD1, 5 bases. CDR1 is SEHNR and CDR2 is FQNEAQ in the germline V gene (reference sequence). This CDR3 contains 12 residues. Trimming pared 6 bases from V and 1 base from J, leaving 5 bases between. DNA of the CDR3: TGTGCCAGCAGAGGGGGCACAGATACGCAGTATTTT. Translating it yields CASRGGTDTQYF.

This clonotype was recorded many times. The chain is built from TRBV7-6 and TRBJ2-3; TRBD2 agrees at 7 bases. The CDR3 sequence is 14 residues long. The V and J ends lost 9 bases and 1 base, in that order; junction bases with no gene match: 7. Germline values: CDR1 SGHVS, CDR2 FNYEAQ. CDR3 in amino acids: CASRGLEGTDTQYF. CDR3 nucleotides: TGTGCCAGTCGCGGACTAGAGGGCACAGATACGCAGTATTTT.

The rearrangement joins TRBV20-1 to TRBJ2-7, with a weak D call TRBD2 (6 bases). In germline, CDR1 is DFQATT, CDR2 SNEGSKA (reference sequence). V gave up 0 bases and J gave up 7 bases, with 16 bases separating them. This CDR3 has 14 residues. CDR3 DNA sequence: TGCAGTGCTAGAGATGCCCCGGAGGGAGCGGAGCAGTACTTC. Protein: CSARDAPEGAEQYF.

This clonotype was seen only once. The chain uses TRBV6-2 or TRBV6-3 and TRBJ2-3, with 7 bases aligning to TRBD2. The germline CDR1 and CDR2 sequences are MNHEY and SVGEGT. This CDR3 spans 17 amino acids. J was trimmed by 2 bases and V by 3 bases; bases with no gene match: 11. This CDR3 reads CASSYVRERSYTDTQYF. CDR3 DNA sequence: TGTGCCAGCAGTTATGTGCGGGAGAGGTCCTACACAGATACGCAGTATTTT.

The J gene is TRBJ2-3, the V gene TRBV6-5; no clear D gene. CDR1 and CDR2 from the germline V gene are MNHEY and SVGAGI. V lost 2 bases and J 5 bases, leaving 11 bases between the germline ends. This CDR3 comprises 14 residues. CDR3 nucleotide sequence: TGTGCCAGCAGTTACAGGGATTTCCGAGATACGCAGTATTTT. Translated: CASSYRDFRDTQYF.

This sequence joins TRBV5-4 and TRBJ2-2, with no clear D. Trimming took 3 bases from V and 10 from J, leaving 13 bases between them. The CDR3 has 13 amino acids. CDR1 is SGHNT, CDR2 YYREEE, per germline (reference sequence). The DNA for the CDR3 is TGTGCCAGCAGCTGGGCCGCGTCCATGGAGCTGTTTTTT. Translating gives CASSWAASMELFF. Using reference TRBV5-4 and TRBJ2-2 for the parts outside the CDR3, the full variable domain is ETGVTQSPTHLIKTRGQQVTLRCSSQSGHNTVSWYQQALGQGPQFIFQYYREEENGRGNFPPRFSGLQFPNYSSELNVNALELDDSALYLCASSWAASMELFFGEGSRLTVL.

The chain has TRBV7-9 and TRBJ1-5; D is undetermined. This CDR3 has 14 amino acids. The germline CDR1 and CDR2 sequences are SEHNR and FQNEAQ (reference sequence). The V gene lost 2 bases and the J gene lost 3 bases, with 8 bases spanning the gap. The CDR3 reads CASSLQALNQPQHF. As DNA, the CDR3 is TGTGCCAGCAGCTTACAAGCCCTCAATCAGCCCCAGCATTTT.

This clonotype was seen more than once but under ten times. This chain joins TRBV30 and TRBJ1-2; 8 bases line up with TRBD1. V was pared by 3 bases and J by 3 bases, with 9 bases of the junction left unmatched. The CDR3 is 15 amino acids. Germline CDR1 is GTSNPN and CDR2 is SVGIG (reference sequence). The CDR3 bases are TGTGCCTGGAGGGAGGAGACAGGGGAGCACTATGGCTACACCTTC. Amino acids: CAWREETGEHYGYTF.

This clonotype occurred a few times. The chain has TRBV29-1 and TRBJ2-5, with D possibly TRBD1 on 6 matching bases. Per the germline V gene, CDR1 is SQVTM and CDR2 is ANQGSEA. This CDR3 region has 13 residues. The germline V and J ends were trimmed by 4 bases and 0 bases, with 9 bases remaining between them. The CDR3 here is CSVVGHNQETQYF. Here the CDR3 DNA reads TGCAGCGTTGTGGGACACAACCAAGAGACCCAGTACTTC.

In this sample, this clonotype turned up a few times. The chain combines TRBV5-1 with TRBJ2-2; 8 bases are a match to TRBD1. The junction had 12 bases not matched to a gene; V was cut back by 4 bases and J by 7 bases. The germline V gene has CDR1 SGHRS and CDR2 YFSETQ. CDR3 length: 16 amino acids. The CDR3 coding sequence is TGCGCCAGCAGCATAAACCGGGACAGGAGAGACGGGGAGCTGTTTTTT. Protein: CASSINRDRRDGELFF.

This clonotype was seen only a few times. The V call is TRBV4-1, the J call TRBJ2-7, with unresolved D. Trimming removed 0 bases from V and 6 bases from J, with 12 bases in between. The CDR3 sequence is 14 residues long. Germline V gives CDR1 MGHRA, CDR2 YSYEKL. The CDR3 nucleotides are TGCGCCAGCAGCCAAGATCTCCCCCTCAGCGAGCAGTACTTC. Translating it yields CASSQDLPLSEQYF.

This chain uses TRBV25-1 with TRBJ2-5; 7 bases line up with TRBD2. Germline V lookup: CDR1 MGHDK, CDR2 SYGVNS. The CDR3 is 14 amino acids. V shed 3 bases and J 1 base; nucleotides not matched to a gene: 2. For the CDR3, the DNA is TGTGCCAGCAGTGATCTAGCGGCCCAAGAGACCCAGTACTTC. It yields the protein CASSDLAAQETQYF.

This clonotype was counted a few times. The chain links TRBV4-3 to TRBJ2-2; a weak D match, TRBD1 (6 bases). There are 15 residues in the CDR3. Trimming removed 1 base from V and 6 bases from J, with 12 bases in between. The germline V gene encodes CDR1 LGHNA and CDR2 YSLEER. The CDR3 region has the DNA TGCGCCAGCAGCCAAGTAGTACAGGGTCCCGGGGAGCTGTTTTTT. Protein: CASSQVVQGPGELFF.

This clonotype has a handful of counts. The gene calls are TRBV24-1 and TRBJ1-5; D call uncertain. Germline V lookup: CDR1 KGHDR, CDR2 SFDVKD. This CDR3 comprises 13 residues. Trimming stripped 3 bases from V and 4 bases from J, with 6 bases between. The chain's CDR3 is CATSDTANQPQHF. DNA of the CDR3: TGTGCCACCAGTGATACTGCTAATCAGCCCCAGCATTTT.

The chain recombines TRBV29-1 with TRBJ1-1, with D uncertain. The CDR3 loop spans 12 amino acids. V dropped 1 base and J dropped 6 bases, with 9 bases sitting between them. Germline loops: CDR1 SQVTM, CDR2 ANQGSEA. In DNA form, the CDR3 reads TGCAGCGTTGAAGTCGCGGGCCCTGAAGCTTTCTTT. As protein: CSVEVAGPEAFF. Based on the CDR3 plus reference TRBV29-1 and TRBJ1-1, the full variable domain is SAVISQKPSRDICQRGTSLTIQCQVDSQVTMMFWYRQQPGQSLTLIATANQGSEATYESGFVIDKFPISRPNLTFSTLTVSNMSPEDSSIYLCSVEVAGPEAFFGQGTRLTVV.

There are many counts of this clonotype. The chain links TRBV9 to TRBJ2-7; tentative D call: TRBD1 (5 bases). Trimming pared 0 bases from V and 2 bases from J, leaving 9 bases between. The length of the CDR3 is 14 residues. Germline loops: CDR1 SGDLS, CDR2 YYNGEE. CDR3 amino acids: CASSVGQGTYEQYF. CDR3 coding DNA: TGTGCCAGCAGCGTAGGGCAGGGTACCTACGAGCAGTACTTC. Supplemented by reference TRBV9 and TRBJ2-7, the full variable domain reads DSGVTQTPKHLITATGQRVTLRCSPRSGDLSVYWYQQSLDQGLQFLIQYYNGEERAKGNILERFSAQQFPDLHSELNLSSLELGDSALYFCASSVGQGTYEQYFGPGTRLTVT.

CDR3 nucleotide sequence: TGTGCCTGGAAGGATCCCGCTGCTGGAAACACCATATATTTT. As protein: CAWKDPAAGNTIYF. V is TRBV30 and J is TRBJ1-3; no reliable D call. CDR1 and CDR2 from the germline V gene are GTSNPN and SVGIG (reference sequence). V was pared by 4 bases and J by 2 bases, with 12 bases between. The CDR3 has 14 residues. Filled out from reference TRBV30 and TRBJ1-3, the complete variable domain reads SQTIHQWPATLVQPVGSPLSLECTVEGTSNPNLYWYRQAAGRGLQLLFYSVGIGQISSEVPQNLSASRPQDRQFILSSKKLLLSDSGFYLCAWKDPAAGNTIYFGEGSWLTVV.

This chain connects TRBV7-9 to TRBJ2-1, with 9 bases identical to TRBD2. V shed 4 bases and J 7 bases; nucleotides not matched to a gene: 20. This CDR3 has 19 residues. CDR1 and CDR2 (germline): SEHNR, FQNEAQ (reference sequence). The CDR3 protein is CASSSHGGGAFFSRNEQFF. In nucleotides, the CDR3 is TGTGCCAGCAGCTCTCACGGCGGGGGGGCCTTCTTCTCTAGGAATGAGCAGTTCTTC.

This chain links TRBV2 with TRBJ2-7; TRBD1 aligns across 8 bases. The CDR3 is made up of 14 amino acids. Germline loops: CDR1 SNHLY, CDR2 FYNNEI. The ends lost 6 bases at V and 3 bases at J; junction bases unmatched: 7. DNA of the CDR3: TGTGCCAGCAGACCCCGACAGGGGATCTACGAGCAGTACTTC. It codes for CASRPRQGIYEQYF.

There are a few counts of this clonotype. This rearrangement joins TRBV20-1 to TRBJ2-1; TRBD1 is a possible D gene (8 bases). Germline V gene lookup returns CDR1 DFQATT and CDR2 SNEGSKA (reference sequence). V was pared by 6 bases and J by 2 bases, with 26 bases between. This CDR3 comprises 18 residues. The CDR3 DNA reads as TGCAGTGCGAGAATACAGGGGGGGATAGTTGAGGCCTACAATGAGCAGTTCTTC. Its translation: CSARIQGGIVEAYNEQFF.

The rearrangement joins TRBV12-3 or TRBV12-4 to TRBJ1-5, with D hard to call. Deletions cut 3 bases from V and 4 bases from J, with 7 bases between. The CDR3 extends over 13 amino acids. As DNA, the CDR3 is TGTGCCAGCAGTTTTGGCGGGAATCAGCCCCAGCATTTT. Protein sequence: CASSFGGNQPQHF.

In its sample, this clonotype was seen a few times. This chain joins TRBV6-5 and TRBJ2-3, with D hard to call. CDR1 and CDR2 from the germline V gene are MNHEY and SVGAGI. The CDR3 extends over 18 amino acids. Trimming took 2 bases from V and 0 from J, leaving 18 bases between them. The CDR3: CASSYGPKPLPSTDTQYF. In DNA form, the CDR3 reads TGTGCCAGCAGTTACGGCCCCAAACCGCTCCCTAGCACAGATACGCAGTATTTT.

The V gene is TRBV5-6, the J gene TRBJ2-7; D remains ambiguous. The CDR3 covers 11 residues. Germline V gene data show CDR1 as SGHDT and CDR2 as YYEEEE. V shed 3 bases and J shed 4 bases, with 5 bases lying between them. This chain's CDR3 is CASSWGYEQYF. In DNA, the CDR3 is TGTGCCAGCAGCTGGGGATACGAGCAGTACTTC.